This paragraph reports one T cell receptor (beta chain). The sample originates from a study of T cells in Graves' hyperthyroidism and ophthalmopathy. The CDR3 spans 14 residues. CDR1 and CDR2 (germline): LGHNA, YSLEER. Between the trimmed V and J ends, which lost 5 bases and 2 bases, there was a span of 11 bases. Amplified TCR beta CDR3 regions derived from RNA transcripts. A set of HTBI primers served as the primers for a first-round RT-PCR of the TCR CDR3. MiXCR was run by TCRdb on the multiplex PCR reads, yielding one entry per CDR3 protein. The sample carries hundreds of thousands of distinct CDR3 sequences, 38% recorded once.

The chain is built from TRBV4-3 and TRBJ2-3; D remains ambiguous. The sequence was obtained from a man aged 18-30 years with Graves' hyperthyroidism. Specimen: blood. The CDR3 DNA sequence: TGCGCCAGCAGCTTGTATCGGTTCACAGATACGCAGTATTTT. Translated: CASSLYRFTDTQYF.